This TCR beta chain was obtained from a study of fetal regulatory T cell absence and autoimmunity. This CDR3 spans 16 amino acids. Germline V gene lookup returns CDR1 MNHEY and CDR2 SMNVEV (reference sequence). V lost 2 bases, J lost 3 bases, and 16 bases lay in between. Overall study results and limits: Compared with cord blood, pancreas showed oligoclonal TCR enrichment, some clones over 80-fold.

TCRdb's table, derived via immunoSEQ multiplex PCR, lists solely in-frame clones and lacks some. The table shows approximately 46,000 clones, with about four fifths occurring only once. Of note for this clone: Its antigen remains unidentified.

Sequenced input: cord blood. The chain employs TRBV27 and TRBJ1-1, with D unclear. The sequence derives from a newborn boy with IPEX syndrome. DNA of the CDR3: TGTGCCAGCAGTTTAAGGGAGGTTCGGGGATACACTGAAGCTTTCTTT. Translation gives CASSLREVRGYTEAFF.